Below, 27 T cell receptor beta chains from the same sample are listed, as sequenced in a study of beta chain features in type 1 diabetes. Reverse transcribing all isolated RNA meant expressed TCRB transcripts were sequenced. Data came from immunoSEQ multiplex PCR; TCRdb stores just in-frame clones and leaves some out. The profile covers some 99,000 clones, with 40% appearing a single time and roughly 0.059% taken by the ten largest. Sequenced sample: stem cell memory CD4+ T cells from blood. Receptors originate from a woman in her late teens or twenties in good health.

This clone showed up just a few times. This CDR3 is CASLSRPGADTQYF. The CDR3 region has the DNA TGTGCCAGCCTCTCACGCCCGGGGGCAGATACGCAGTATTTT. The chain couples TRBV7-2 to TRBJ2-3; a possible D gene is TRBD2 (6 bases). The CDR3 runs 14 residues. CDR1 SGHTA and CDR2 FQGNSA come from the germline V gene. The V end was cut by 8 bases, the J end by 4 bases, with 16 bases between.

The gene calls are TRBV29-1 and TRBJ2-7; 8 nucleotides line up with TRBD1. V trimming: 6 bases; J trimming: 2 bases; junction bases outside the gene matches: 3. This CDR3 contains 12 residues. CDR1 and CDR2 (germline): SQVTM, ANQGSEA. CDR3 DNA: TGCAGCGTGGGACAGGTCGCCTACGAGCAGTACTTC. Translating gives CSVGQVAYEQYF.

This clone was found once. The gene calls are TRBV18 and TRBJ2-7, with D possibly matching TRBD1 (6 bases). This CDR3 region has 14 residues. The V gene's germline CDR1 is KGHSH and CDR2 LQKENI. V lost 0 bases and J 3 bases, leaving 9 bases between the germline ends. CDR3 bases: TGTGCCAGCTCACCACCGCCAGGGGTCTACGAGCAGTACTTC. It codes for CASSPPPGVYEQYF.

In its sample, this clone was seen a few times. The V gene is TRBV28, the J gene TRBJ1-5, with D perhaps matching TRBD1 (5 bases). Deletions cut 10 bases from V and 4 bases from J, with 11 bases between. The CDR3 spans 12 residues. Germline V gene lookup returns CDR1 MDHEN and CDR2 SYDVKM. In DNA, the CDR3 is TGTGCCACTGACACAGGAAATCAGCCCCAGCATTTT. This translates into CATDTGNQPQHF.

The chain is built from TRBV6-6 and TRBJ1-1; D gene uncertain. The V gene lost 0 bases and the J gene lost 7 bases, with 9 bases spanning the gap. The CDR3 runs to 13 residues. In germline, CDR1 is MNHNY, CDR2 SVGAGI (reference sequence). This chain's CDR3 is CASSYSMRDEAFF. CDR3 DNA sequence: TGTGCCAGCAGTTACTCGATGAGGGATGAAGCTTTCTTT.

A few counts support this clone. The V gene is TRBV7-9, the J gene TRBJ1-3, with D perhaps TRBD1 (5 bases). Between the trimmed V and J ends, which lost 3 bases and 2 bases, there was a span of 11 bases. Germline V gene lookup returns CDR1 SEHNR and CDR2 FQNEAQ (reference sequence). The CDR3 has 15 residues. The CDR3 here is CASSLGLLPGNTIYF. The CDR3 DNA reads TGTGCCAGCAGCTTGGGACTTCTCCCTGGAAACACCATATATTTT.

The chain carries TRBV7-2 and TRBJ2-1; 10 bases match TRBD2. V gave up 4 bases and J gave up 10 bases; unmatched junction bases: 7. Germline V gene data show CDR1 as SGHTA and CDR2 as FQGNSA. The CDR3 has 14 residues. CDR3 protein: CASSSQMTSGEQFF. DNA for the CDR3: TGTGCCAGCAGCTCGCAGATGACTAGCGGGGAGCAGTTCTTC. The full variable domain, in which reference TRBV7-2 and TRBJ2-1 provide the parts outside the CDR3, is GAGVSQSPSNKVTEKGKDVELRCDPISGHTALYWYRQSLGQGLEFLIYFQGNSAPDKSGLPSDRFSAERTGGSVSTLTIQRTQQEDSAVYLCASSSQMTSGEQFFGPGTRLTVL.

The chain has TRBV19 and TRBJ2-1; 7 positions match TRBD2. Germline CDR1 is LNHDA and CDR2 is SQIVND (reference sequence). Trimming at V came to 9 bases and at J to 0 bases, leaving 8 bases not matched to a gene. The CDR3 is made up of 15 amino acids. The CDR3 DNA reads TGTGCCAGCAGACCAGGCGGGAGCTCCTACAATGAGCAGTTCTTC. This codes for CASRPGGSSYNEQFF.

The V call is TRBV28, the J call TRBJ2-3; TRBD2 matches at 16 bases. J lost 4 bases, V lost 4 bases, and 14 bases had no gene match. The CDR3 totals 20 residues. Germline CDR1 MDHEN, CDR2 SYDVKM. The CDR3 nucleotides read TGTGCCAGCAGTTCCCCCCTCGGGACTAGCGGGAGGGCGATCGCAGATACGCAGTATTTT. Translating it yields CASSSPLGTSGRAIADTQYF.

J is TRBJ1-5 and V is TRBV4-3; D possibly corresponds to TRBD1 (5 bases). Germline CDR1 and CDR2: LGHNA and YSLEER. V gave up 11 bases and J gave up 5 bases, with 19 bases separating them. CDR3 length: 14 residues. CDR3 DNA sequence: TGCGCCCCTATCAGAGGGGACTCTTATCAGCCCCAGCATTTT. Translating gives CAPIRGDSYQPQHF.

The chain combines TRBV5-6 with TRBJ2-1; possibly TRBD2 for D (6 bases). V was pared by 3 bases and J by 4 bases, with 17 bases between. The CDR3 runs 16 residues. Germline assignment: CDR1 SGHDT and CDR2 YYEEEE. The CDR3 coding sequence is TGTGCCAGCAGCTCGGGACTCCTAACTCGTTACAATGAGCAGTTCTTC. It is translated as CASSSGLLTRYNEQFF.

This clone was counted between two and nine times. This chain connects TRBV11-2 to TRBJ1-1; D gene ambiguous. The CDR3 is made up of 13 amino acids. Trimming pared 1 base from V and 4 bases from J, leaving 7 bases between. CDR1 and CDR2 from the germline V gene are SGHAT and FQNNGV. This CDR3 is CASSLVGSTEAFF. The DNA for the CDR3 is TGTGCCAGCAGCTTAGTTGGGAGCACTGAAGCTTTCTTT.

The chain recombines TRBV15 with TRBJ1-5; a weak D match, TRBD1 (6 bases). The germline V and J ends were trimmed by 5 bases and 4 bases, with 15 bases remaining between them. In germline, CDR1 is LNHNV, CDR2 YYDKDF (reference sequence). This CDR3 has 15 amino acids. CDR3 sequence: CATSVGGAENQPQHF. In nucleotides, the CDR3 is TGTGCCACCAGCGTTGGGGGGGCAGAAAATCAGCCCCAGCATTTT.

Only a few counts were recorded for this clone. The genes are TRBV20-1 and TRBJ1-1; D is unclear. The V and J ends lost 6 bases and 1 base respectively, with 6 bases between them. The CDR3 is 11 residues long. Germline assignment: CDR1 DFQATT and CDR2 SNEGSKA (reference sequence). The CDR3 nucleotides read TGCAGTGCCAAGAGGAACACTGAAGCTTTCTTT. Amino acids: CSAKRNTEAFF.

The gene calls are TRBV5-1 and TRBJ2-3, with D perhaps TRBD1 (5 bases). The CDR3 totals 14 residues. Trimming shortened V by 2 bases and J by 0 bases, and 7 bases separated the two germline ends. Germline-derived CDR1 and CDR2 are SGHRS and YFSETQ. The CDR3: CASSFAGSTDTQYF. DNA of the CDR3: TGCGCCAGCAGCTTTGCAGGGAGCACAGATACGCAGTATTTT.

The chain is built from TRBV5-8 and TRBJ2-1; the D is unclear. The germline CDR1 and CDR2 sequences are SGHTS and YDEGEE. The CDR3 loop spans 11 amino acids. The germline V and J ends were trimmed by 7 bases and 3 bases, with 5 bases remaining between them. The CDR3 sequence: CASCYYNEQFF. CDR3 in DNA: TGTGCCAGCTGTTACTACAATGAGCAGTTCTTC.

This clone was seen only a few times. In DNA, the CDR3 is TGTGCCAGCATCCATCCCAGGGGGCTGGGGTACGAGCAGTACTTC. It codes for CASIHPRGLGYEQYF. The chain links TRBV28 to TRBJ2-7; 8 nucleotides match TRBD1. Germline loops: CDR1 MDHEN, CDR2 SYDVKM. The CDR3 extends over 15 amino acids. V was clipped by 7 bases and J by 4 bases; unmatched bases: 12.

The V gene is TRBV7-3, the J gene TRBJ2-4, with D possibly matching TRBD1 (5 bases). This CDR3 spans 12 amino acids. The germline CDR1 and CDR2 sequences are SGHTA and FQGTGA. V lost 8 bases to trimming and J lost 7 bases, with 12 bases between them. CDR3 amino acids: CASSGAWNIQYF. For the CDR3, the DNA is TGTGCCAGCTCTGGGGCGTGGAACATTCAGTACTTC.

The J gene is TRBJ2-2, the V gene TRBV11-1, with TRBD1 matching 7 bases. The CDR3 is made up of 15 amino acids. With V trimmed by 2 bases and J by 4 bases, 4 bases remained unmatched. Looked up from germline, CDR1 is SGHAT and CDR2 is FQDESV (reference sequence). The CDR3 coding sequence is TGTGCCAGCAGCTTAAACAGGGGTAGCACCGGGGAGCTGTTTTTT. This codes for CASSLNRGSTGELFF.

The chain carries TRBV5-6 and TRBJ1-1; 7 bases fit TRBD1. The CDR3 covers 14 residues. Germline CDR1 is SGHDT and CDR2 is YYEEEE. V trimming: 5 bases; J trimming: 5 bases; junction bases outside the gene matches: 9. This CDR3 reads CASRQDREATEAFF. CDR3 in DNA: TGTGCCAGCAGACAAGACAGGGAGGCGACTGAAGCTTTCTTT.

The chain joins TRBV5-6 to TRBJ2-1; 10 nucleotides match TRBD2. Germline values: CDR1 SGHDT, CDR2 YYEEEE. Unmatched junction bases numbered 5, after V lost 4 bases and J lost 4 bases. This CDR3 has 15 amino acids. Here the CDR3 reads CASSRGLAIYNEQFF. CDR3 DNA: TGTGCCAGCAGCCGGGGACTAGCGATATACAATGAGCAGTTCTTC.

This chain uses TRBV5-1 with TRBJ1-1; weak D call: TRBD1 (6 bases). Germline V CDR1 and CDR2: SGHRS, YFSETQ. V was pared by 4 bases and J by 1 base, with 17 bases between. This CDR3 is 16 amino acids long. The CDR3 loop reads CASSPTLQGWNTEAFF. The CDR3 DNA reads TGCGCCAGCAGCCCTACCTTACAGGGCTGGAACACTGAAGCTTTCTTT.

With respect to this clone: A junction end diverges from the germline sequence, so it may reflect a read error. The genes are TRBV7-9 and TRBJ2-7, with 9 bases fitting TRBD1. Germline CDR1 and CDR2: SEHNR and FQNEAQ (reference sequence). CDR3 length: 12 residues. CDR3: CASSLGRDRAAF. For the CDR3, the DNA is TGTGCCAGCAGCTTAGGCCGGGACAGGGCGGCGTTC.

In its sample, this clone was seen a few times. J is TRBJ2-7 and V is TRBV7-2; 14 bases are shared with TRBD2. The V gene end was trimmed by 1 base and the J gene end by 4 bases; junction bases not matched to a gene: 3. CDR1 is SGHTA and CDR2 is FQGNSA in the germline V gene. The CDR3 loop spans 16 amino acids. The CDR3: CASSLETSGRAYEQYF. Written as DNA, the CDR3 is TGTGCCAGCAGCTTAGAGACTAGCGGGAGGGCTTACGAGCAGTACTTC.

This chain links TRBV7-9 with TRBJ2-1; D gene uncertain. The CDR3 is 12 amino acids. The germline V gene encodes CDR1 SEHNR and CDR2 FQNEAQ (reference sequence). With 6 bases removed from V and 9 bases from J, the gap between germline ends came to 12 bases. Here the CDR3 DNA reads TGTGCCAGCAGAATCAACCTCGGTGAGCAGTTCTTC. Protein sequence: CASRINLGEQFF.

This clone was observed a few times. The chain carries TRBV4-3 and TRBJ2-7; 7 bases align to TRBD1. CDR1 and CDR2 from the germline V gene are LGHNA and YSLEER. After removal of 1 base from V and 4 bases from J, the junction contained 4 bases not matched to a gene. The length of the CDR3 is 14 residues. The CDR3 spells CASSQAQGVYEQYF. The CDR3 DNA reads TGCGCCAGCAGCCAAGCCCAGGGGGTGTACGAGCAGTACTTC.

The J gene is TRBJ2-1, the V gene TRBV6-6; tentatively, D is TRBD2 (6 bases). The germline V gene has CDR1 MNHNY and CDR2 SVGAGI (reference sequence). CDR3 size: 14 residues. V shed 5 bases and J shed 7 bases, with 15 bases lying between them. The chain's CDR3 is CASSKAGRGNEQFF. Written as DNA, the CDR3 is TGTGCCAGCAGTAAGGCGGGACGGGGGAATGAGCAGTTCTTC.